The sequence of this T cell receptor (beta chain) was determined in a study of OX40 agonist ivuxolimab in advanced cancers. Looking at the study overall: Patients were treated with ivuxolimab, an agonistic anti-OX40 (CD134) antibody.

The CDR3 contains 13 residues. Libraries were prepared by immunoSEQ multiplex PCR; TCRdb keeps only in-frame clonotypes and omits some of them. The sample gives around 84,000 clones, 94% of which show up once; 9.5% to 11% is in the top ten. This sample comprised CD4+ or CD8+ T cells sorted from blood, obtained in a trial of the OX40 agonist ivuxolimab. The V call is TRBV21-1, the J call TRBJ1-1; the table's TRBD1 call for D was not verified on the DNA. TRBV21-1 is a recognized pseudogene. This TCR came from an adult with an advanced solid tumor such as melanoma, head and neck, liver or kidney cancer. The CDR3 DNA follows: TGTGCCAGCAGCGCGGGGGACAGGGATGAAGCTTTCTTT. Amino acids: CASSAGDRDEAFF.